This T cell receptor (beta chain) derives from a study of Ad26.COV2.S vaccination and SARS-CoV-2 variants. In the study overall: In the study, Ad26.COV2.S was injected intramuscularly once, or twice 56 days apart.

Trimming cost V 3 bases and J 3 bases; bases outside gene matches: 13. Germline CDR1 reads KGHSH; CDR2 reads LQKENI. The CDR3 consists of 18 residues. Data came from immunoSEQ multiplex PCR; TCRdb stores just in-frame clones and leaves some out. The sample has around 450,000 clones, about 89% seen once. The treatment was: 19 received Ad26.COV2.S at low or high dose, single or two shots; five or six received placebo; per-sample allocation not given. Vaccine and placebo recipients were sampled on day 63 after the first injection. This sequence was found in a person between 18 and 59 years old who received the Ad26.COV2.S COVID-19 vaccine or a placebo. Source: peripheral blood, taken in a trial of Ad26.COV2.S vaccine versus placebo. The chain uses TRBV18 and TRBJ2-1, with 8 bases that match TRBD2. The CDR3 loop is CASSPSERGRGGYNEQFF. The CDR3 DNA follows: TGTGCCAGCTCACCCTCTGAGCGGGGGCGCGGGGGCTACAATGAGCAGTTCTTC.